This TCR beta chain was retrieved from a study of blood T cells in healthy people across ages. Study details: The capture of about one barcoded beta molecule per two T cells was achieved by template switching.

Total RNA was isolated from each sample in quantities of at least 5.5 micrograms. Points from the study as a whole: CMV infection status of these donors was not known.

Trimming removed 4 bases from V and 0 bases from J, with 13 bases in between. This CDR3 contains 15 residues. Germline lookup yields CDR1 SGHDN and CDR2 FVKESK. With a J-beta primer mix and a sample-barcoded 5' primer, a second PCR ran roughly 6 to 12 cycles. MiXCR was run by TCRdb on the 5' RACE reads, yielding one entry per CDR3 protein. The table includes 750,000 to 950,000 distinct CDR3 sequences, roughly 28% detected once. This clonotype was seen a few times. Antigen: not known. These data were also reused for a study on T cells of mothers and their children. As reported in that work: It was related mother-child pairs that showed slightly higher overlap than unrelated pairs, without reaching significance.

The specimen sequenced was blood. This clonotype was obtained from a woman aged 40 to 49 in good health. The V and J genes are TRBV14 and TRBJ2-7; TRBD1 or TRBD2 may be the D gene (5 bases each). This CDR3 is CASSRHRGDSYEQYF. As DNA, the CDR3 is TGTGCCAGCAGCCGCCACAGAGGGGACTCCTACGAGCAGTACTTC.